These 12 T cell receptor beta chains originate from one sample sequenced in a study of blood T cell repertoires in COVID-19 (dated by TCRdb to about 2020). The receptor library was made with the immunoSEQ multiplex PCR assay. In TCRdb, the immuneACCESS table is reduced to in-frame sequences with V and J assigned. These tables do not hold every clone; where another copy was compared, an unresolved V gene accounts for under half, and the others remain unexplained. This sample comprises over 200,000 clones, over 75% of them detected only once. The top ten hold about 2% of the sample. Sequenced material: peripheral blood. These receptors came from a man in his forties or fifties with active or convalescent COVID-19.

This chain connects TRBV18 to TRBJ2-1; 9 bases are a match to TRBD1. CDR1 and CDR2 from the germline V gene are KGHSH and LQKENI. Trimming cost V 0 bases and J 5 bases; bases outside gene matches: 5. This CDR3 contains 16 residues. This CDR3 is CASSPPGQGWDNEQFF. The CDR3 nucleotides are TGTGCCAGCTCACCACCGGGACAGGGCTGGGACAATGAGCAGTTCTTC.

This chain connects TRBV19 to TRBJ2-1, with 7 bases aligning to TRBD2. CDR1 LNHDA and CDR2 SQIVND come from the germline V gene (reference sequence). The CDR3 is made up of 17 amino acids. V trimming: 4 bases; J trimming: 2 bases; junction bases outside the gene matches: 11. CDR3 DNA sequence: TGTGCCAGTAGTACCGATCTAGCGAGCGGGGCCTACAATGAGCAGTTCTTC. Its translation is CASSTDLASGAYNEQFF.

CDR3 DNA: TGTGCCAGCAGCTGGACAGGGGGCGGTAATGAAAAACTGTTTTTT. This encodes CASSWTGGGNEKLFF. The rearrangement uses TRBV11-2 and TRBJ1-4, with 11 bases identical to TRBD1. The trim removed 4 bases at V and 4 bases at J, leaving 2 bases unmatched. The CDR3 extends over 15 amino acids. CDR1 SGHAT and CDR2 FQNNGV come from the germline V gene.

The chain is built from TRBV3-1 (or the pseudogene TRBV3-2) and TRBJ1-2, with D possibly matching TRBD1 (5 bases). Trimming cost V 4 bases and J 3 bases, with 9 bases left between them. Germline CDR1 reads LGHDT; CDR2 reads YNNKEL (reference sequence). The CDR3 has 13 residues. The CDR3 loop is CASSPWGDYGYTF. The CDR3, as DNA: TGTGCCAGCAGCCCCTGGGGGGACTATGGCTACACCTTC.

The chain joins TRBV2 to TRBJ2-7; 8 positions agree with TRBD2. This CDR3 comprises 15 residues. From germline, CDR1 is SNHLY and CDR2 FYNNEI. The V gene end was trimmed by 4 bases and the J gene end by 2 bases; junction bases not matched to a gene: 7. Written as DNA, the CDR3 is TGTGCCAGCAGTGTCGGCGGGGGGAAAGCCTACGAGCAGTACTTC. Amino acids: CASSVGGGKAYEQYF.

This chain connects TRBV5-4 to TRBJ2-1; 7 nucleotides match TRBD1. J was trimmed by 8 bases and V by 0 bases; bases with no gene match: 11. Looked up from germline, CDR1 is SGHNT and CDR2 is YYREEE (reference sequence). The CDR3 runs 16 residues. CDR3 nucleotides: TGTGCCAGCAGCTTGGTTAGGGGACAGCGCTCGGATGAGCAGTTCTTC. Translating it yields CASSLVRGQRSDEQFF. The whole variable domain, filled in from reference TRBV5-4 and TRBJ2-1, reads ETGVTQSPTHLIKTRGQQVTLRCSSQSGHNTVSWYQQALGQGPQFIFQYYREEENGRGNFPPRFSGLQFPNYSSELNVNALELDDSALYLCASSLVRGQRSDEQFFGPGTRLTVL.

The chain uses TRBV5-1 and TRBJ1-2; 10 positions agree with TRBD1. Germline values: CDR1 SGHRS, CDR2 YFSETQ. The CDR3 length is 14 residues. With 5 bases clipped from V and 5 bases from J, the junction kept 6 bases outside the gene matches. The CDR3 region is CASSPGTGDYGYTF. The CDR3 DNA reads TGCGCCAGCAGTCCCGGGACAGGGGATTATGGCTACACCTTC. Based on the CDR3 plus reference TRBV5-1 and TRBJ1-2, the full variable domain is KAGVTQTPRYLIKTRGQQVTLSCSPISGHRSVSWYQQTPGQGLQFLFEYFSETQRNKGNFPGRFSGRQFSNSRSEMNVSTLELGDSALYLCASSPGTGDYGYTFGSGTRLTVV.

V and J are TRBV11-2 and TRBJ2-1, with 7 bases aligning to TRBD2. Germline V gene data show CDR1 as SGHAT and CDR2 as FQNNGV. This CDR3 contains 15 residues. Trimming removed 3 bases from V and 0 bases from J; junction bases left unmatched: 2. In DNA, the CDR3 is TGTGCCAGCAGCTTCGGGGGGAGCTCCTACAATGAGCAGTTCTTC. Its translation: CASSFGGSSYNEQFF.

This clone has just one count. The rearrangement links TRBV12-5 to TRBJ2-7; 9 nucleotides line up with TRBD2. The germline CDR1 and CDR2 sequences are LGHNT and FRNRAP. CDR3 length: 16 amino acids. V lost 1 base, J lost 3 bases, and 7 bases stayed unmatched. In DNA, the CDR3 is TGTGCTAGTGGTTTGGACGAGCGGGAGGTTGACTACGAGCAGTACTTC. Translation gives CASGLDEREVDYEQYF. The whole variable domain, remainder taken from reference TRBV12-5 and TRBJ2-7, is DARVTQTPRHKVTEMGQEVTMRCQPILGHNTVFWYRQTMMQGLELLAYFRNRAPLDDSGMPKDRFSAEMPDATLATLKIQPSEPRDSAVYFCASGLDEREVDYEQYFGPGTRLTVT.

This chain joins TRBV5-1 and TRBJ2-3, with TRBD2 identical over 8 bases. Trimming cost V 2 bases and J 8 bases; bases outside gene matches: 19. In germline, CDR1 is SGHRS, CDR2 YFSETQ. CDR3 length: 18 amino acids. The CDR3 DNA is TGCGCCAGCAGCTTACTACTCGGACTTACTAGCGGAGTAGGTACGCAGTATTTT. This codes for CASSLLLGLTSGVGTQYF.

This chain joins TRBV6-2 or TRBV6-3 and TRBJ2-7; the match to TRBD1 covers 9 bases. The V segment lost 4 bases and the J segment 3 bases; nucleotides outside the gene matches: 4. The CDR3 runs 14 residues. CDR1 and CDR2 (germline): MNHEY, SVGEGT. CDR3 DNA: TGTGCCAGCAGTTCCCCGGGACAGGGCTACGAGCAGTACTTC. Its translation is CASSSPGQGYEQYF.

The V call is TRBV28, the J call TRBJ1-2, with a tentative D call TRBD1 (6 bases). The CDR3 is made up of 13 amino acids. Trimming took off 3 bases at V and 7 bases at J, with 12 bases between the two ends. Germline V CDR1 and CDR2: MDHEN, SYDVKM. CDR3: CASSFGGAGGYTF. As DNA, the CDR3 is TGTGCCAGCAGTTTTGGGGGGGCGGGTGGCTACACCTTC.